This T cell receptor beta chain was found in a study of cytomegalovirus exposure and HLA in healthy donors (TCRdb year 2017). Describing the broader study: According to an earlier analysis of 587 of the donors, about 179 million T cells yielded approximately 120 million unique TCR beta sequences and approximately 300 Gb of sequence data. The study aimed to test whether signatures of past pathogen exposure could be identified by cataloging public T cell receptors. Donor age, sex, ethnicity and CMV serostatus were compiled alongside the repertoire data. Along with the approximately 620-subject first cohort, a separate validation cohort of over 90 different subjects was used. The study profiled the T cell repertoires of 666 subjects by immunosequencing and related them to cytomegalovirus serostatus. A later genetic analysis took genome-wide SNP genotypes for about three fifths of the roughly 670 donors and used that subset as a discovery cohort. The genetic ancestry cluster associated with self-reported Caucasian donors included roughly 84% of the approximately 430 genotyped donors. Every repertoire in the discovery cohort had been generated on one and the same sequencing platform. To predict cytomegalovirus infection status, the study brought together high-throughput TCR immunosequencing, statistical association of individual TCRs with disease status, and machine learning. Approximately 310 gigabases of sequencing data and approximately 85 million unique TCR sequences were included in an early release covering roughly 600 HLA-typed donors. An earlier analysis of roughly 600 of the donors used high-throughput TCR beta sequencing to judge whether each TCR beta V gene segment behaved as functional or pseudogenic. Five DR-DQ haplotypes were handled as single units for association and clustering, since linkage in the cohort was strong. Typing coverage varied by locus: roughly 629-640 donors for A, B, C, DRB1 and DQB1; 500 to 550 for DQA1; around 610 for DPA1; 450 to 480 for DPB1. Class I and class II HLA loci were covered by the typing at four-digit resolution. Among some 410 genotyped donors of the cohort, an average of approximately 200,000 unique TCR beta nucleotide sequences was sequenced per donor, of which about 19% were non-productive. The later analysis used no new phenotypic data to find candidate immune exposures, relying instead on TCR beta sequences and their occurrence across donors. A later analysis re-examined previously published TCR beta repertoires from roughly 650 donors and added high-resolution HLA genotyping to investigate patterns of TCR occurrence.

The cohort was made up of several hundred healthy bone marrow donors. At the time of sampling, every cohort member was nominally healthy, though immune exposures that went unrecorded were likely present. The donor tested CMV seronegative and was one of the 352 seronegative cohort members. A peripheral blood sample was provided by each donor, and peripheral blood mononuclear cells were used for TCR beta sequencing. Genomic DNA was extracted from the blood cell samples with the Qiagen DNeasy Blood Extraction Kit. Worth noting for this clone: Its antigen target is currently unknown. No much larger clone is present one base from it, and per-base qualities are unavailable.

The V and J ends are trimmed by 0 bases and 0 bases, leaving 6 bases between them. Reading the germline V gene gives CDR1 SGHRS and CDR2 YFSETQ. The CDR3 spans 14 residues, from the cysteine through the phenylalanine. Here the CDR3 DNA is all that survives: 42 bases in frame from base 1. Libraries were made using the immunoSEQ multiplex PCR assay. A mixture of 60 forward primers for TCR Vbeta segments and 13 reverse primers for TCR Jbeta segments was used in the multiplex PCR. The CDR3 region of rearranged TCR beta genes was amplified from genomic DNA with a multiplex PCR assay. On the Illumina HiSeq System, the amplified TCR beta libraries were sequenced as 87-base-pair reads. On the authors' methods: In a later analysis, around 80 million unique TCR beta chains were counted across the 500 to 850 repertoires, and approximately 11 million of these chains were shared by at least two donors. Raw reads were error-corrected and collapsed into unique sequences with a nearest-neighbor algorithm that merged closely related sequences to remove PCR and sequencing errors. V, D and J gene segments were assigned by aligning CDR3 sequences to IMGT reference sequences. Each retained sequence needed at least a six-nucleotide match to both a V gene segment and a J gene segment. Rearrangements were classified as productive when the CDR3 lacked stop codons and remained in frame with V and J, and all other rearrangements were classified as non-productive. Following IMGT convention, CDR3 was defined as the stretch from the second conserved V-encoded cysteine up to the conserved J-encoded phenylalanine. Sequences without an unambiguous match to a single V gene segment were excluded from the earlier analysis of several hundred of the donors. An earlier analysis of over 450 of the donors classified V segments as functional when productive rearrangements were above 56.7% and as segregating when the standard deviation between donors was above 5%. A statistical classification framework was developed to diagnose cytomegalovirus status using the catalog of TCR beta chain sequences. In a later analysis, TCR nucleotide sequences were compared against IMGT/GENE-DB human TR gene sequences so that V and J genes could be assigned. In a later analysis, CDR3 sequences and most-parsimonious VDJ recombination scenarios were assigned using the TCRdist pipeline. In a later analysis, each TCR beta chain was defined by its CDR3 amino acid sequence together with its V-gene family, and reads without a unique V-gene family were excluded. To address suspected cross-contamination and a sequencing artifact, a later analysis removed over 500 highly shared, low-generation-probability nucleotide sequences. For each public chain, a later analysis derived a clonal expansion index from normalized ranks of inferred template counts within each repertoire. A later analysis computed generation probabilities with a VDJ recombination model fitted to out-of-frame rearrangements, and checked the results against IGoR. In a later analysis, TCR-TCR, TCR-HLA and TCR-CMV co-occurrence was scored with hypergeometric tests, and a repertoire-size bias correction was applied to TCR pairs. A later analysis estimated false discovery rates by permuting HLA or CMV assignments 20 times. In a later analysis, co-occurring TCRs were grouped using DBSCAN, with TCRdist sequence similarity added in when clustering inside HLA-allele-positive subsets. Repertoires with fewer than 30,000 or more than 120,000 public chains, plus five repertoires with anomalous nucleotide sharing, were excluded from co-occurrence clustering. Held by TCRdb, this immuneACCESS table contains in-frame sequences only and omits some clones. Under half of the omission traces to an unresolved V gene where checked; the cause of the rest is unknown. That table is the source of V, J and clone size, and D and trimming were worked out from the DNA. This sample comprises about 230,000 clones, about 89% of them detected only once. Of the sample, 1% falls within the top ten clones.

Points the paper makes about the study in general: Linkage disequilibrium might explain the correlated functional status among segregating V segments, but an unknown experimental factor could not be ruled out. A total of roughly 160 TCR beta chains were listed by the study as associated with cytomegalovirus. A later genetic analysis reported fewer N-insertions in productive TCRs among donors in an Asian-associated ancestry cluster than the roughly 700-donor mean. Some IMGT-functional V segments, including TRBV6-2 and TRBV6-3, could not be distinguished by the 87-base-pair reads and were therefore excluded. A further reported finding was that TCR beta sequences accurately predicted the HLA-A and HLA-B alleles for most subjects in the first cohort. In a later genetic analysis, a missense DCLRE1C variant was associated with V-gene and J-gene trimming of TCR beta chains, and the association was replicated in an independent cohort. According to a later analysis, parvovirus B19, influenza, CMV and Epstein-Barr virus appeared linked to several top co-occurrence clusters. While some public TCRs were present in many individuals, most TCR sequences turned up only very rarely across donors. Because HLA typing was unavailable for some donors at each locus, only the typed subset was used in association tests. Strong co-occurrence of HLA alleles, especially DR and DQ, made assigning TCR associations to individual alleles difficult. In a later analysis, around 15,000 TCR beta sequences were associated with specific HLA alleles at a false discovery rate of 0.05. A cluster of highly shared sequence variants was judged likely to represent a technical artifact of the sequencing pipeline. A later analysis found that TCR association rates varied across HLA loci, with DRB1 alleles showing the most associated TCRs and HLA-C alleles the fewest. For the cohort, immune exposure information was limited to CMV serostatus. The classifier was reported to diagnose cytomegalovirus status with high specificity and sensitivity in both the original and validation cohorts. In vitro tests confirmed that a few of the cytomegalovirus-associated TCR beta chains recognize cytomegalovirus antigens. Broadly in line with IMGT annotations, most TCR beta V segments showed up in productive rearrangements about 87% or about 30% of the time in an earlier analysis of 587 of the donors. It was suggested by the authors that the approach could potentially be generalized to other disease states and immunological phenotypes. According to a later analysis, most CMV-associated TCR beta chains appeared to be HLA-restricted, and the HLA associations seemed to be driven largely by CMV exposure. This cohort had only TCR beta chains sequenced, and the lack of alpha or paired-chain data limited which features could be detected. Sequencing depth was assumed to be roughly uniform across donors in the presence/absence analyses, though that assumption may not hold. Because counts were too low, about 15 rarely observed V segments, including chromosome 9 orphons, were left out of the earlier analysis of roughly 600 of the donors. In a later analysis, HLA-associated TCR beta chains were found to be more clonally expanded and to have lower generation probabilities than equally common non-associated chains.

The chain employs TRBV5-1 and TRBJ1-1, with the D gene not clear enough to name. The receptor was isolated from a young woman in good health and CMV-seronegative. The sample consisted of PBMCs. The nucleotide sequence is given as TGCGCCAGCAGCTTGGGAAACATGAACACTGAAGCTTTCTTT. Translation gives CASSLGNMNTEAFF. The entire variable domain, with the stretches around the CDR3 drawn from the reference TRBV5-1 and TRBJ1-1 proteins, is KAGVTQTPRYLIKTRGQQVTLSCSPISGHRSVSWYQQTPGQGLQFLFEYFSETQRNKGNFPGRFSGRQFSNSRSEMNVSTLELGDSALYLCASSLGNMNTEAFFGQGTRLTVV.